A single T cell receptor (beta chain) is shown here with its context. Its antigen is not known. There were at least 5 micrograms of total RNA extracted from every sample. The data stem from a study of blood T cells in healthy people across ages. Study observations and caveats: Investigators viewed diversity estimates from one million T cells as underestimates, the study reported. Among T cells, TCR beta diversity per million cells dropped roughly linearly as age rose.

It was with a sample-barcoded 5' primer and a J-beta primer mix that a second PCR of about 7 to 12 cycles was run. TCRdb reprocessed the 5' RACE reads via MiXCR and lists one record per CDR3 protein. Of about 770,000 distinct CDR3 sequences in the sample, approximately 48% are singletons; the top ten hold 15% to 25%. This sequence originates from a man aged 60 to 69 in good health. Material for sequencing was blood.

Written as DNA, the CDR3 is TGTGCCTGGATCCCTACAGTTCGGACTGAAGCTTTCTTT. Translating gives CAWIPTVRTEAFF. The chain has TRBV30 and TRBJ1-1; D gene uncertain. The CDR3 extends over 13 amino acids. Germline V CDR1 and CDR2: GTSNPN, SVGIG (reference sequence). The V end lost 4 bases, the J end lost 5 bases, and 14 bases lay between the germline ends.